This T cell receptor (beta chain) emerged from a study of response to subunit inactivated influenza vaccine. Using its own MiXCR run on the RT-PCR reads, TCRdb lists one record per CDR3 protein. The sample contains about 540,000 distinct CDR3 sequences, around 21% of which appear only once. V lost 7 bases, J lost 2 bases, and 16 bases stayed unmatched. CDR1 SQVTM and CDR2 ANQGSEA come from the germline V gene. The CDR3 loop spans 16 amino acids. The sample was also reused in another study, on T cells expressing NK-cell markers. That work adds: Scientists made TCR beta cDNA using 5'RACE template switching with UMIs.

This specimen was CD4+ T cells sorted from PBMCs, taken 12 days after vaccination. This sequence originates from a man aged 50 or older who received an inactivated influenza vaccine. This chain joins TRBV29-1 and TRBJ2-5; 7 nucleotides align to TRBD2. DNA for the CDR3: TGCAGCGCCGGTCGGGTTAGGCTAGCGGCTCAAGAGACCCAGTACTTC. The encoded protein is CSAGRVRLAAQETQYF. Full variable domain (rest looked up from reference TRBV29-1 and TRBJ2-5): SAVISQKPSRDICQRGTSLTIQCQVDSQVTMMFWYRQQPGQSLTLIATANQGSEATYESGFVIDKFPISRPNLTFSTLTVSNMSPEDSSIYLCSAGRVRLAAQETQYFGPGTRLLVL.